This T cell receptor beta chain was identified in a study of breast tumors, draining lymph nodes, adjacent tissues. General study results and limits: Most tumor T cells seemingly derive from lymph node, then expand in tumor.

This clonotype has a count of ten or more. Antigen specificity is unknown. Each CDR3 protein gets one entry after TCRdb re-called the multiplex PCR reads with MiXCR. Counted here are some 230,000 distinct CDR3 sequences, around 34% occurring once; the ten biggest clones make up approximately 4%. There are 10 residues in the CDR3. V was cut by 4 bases and J by 10 bases, with 6 bases left in between. Germline-derived CDR1 and CDR2 are WNHNN and SYGVQD (reference sequence). Axillary draining lymph nodes of breast cancer patients supplied the node samples. The receptor's source is a female donor with breast cancer. Some clones in this sample may be carry-over from other donors' samples. This chain joins TRBV10-1 and TRBJ2-3; D is unresolved. Material: axillary lymph node tissue. The CDR3 loop reads CASSGPAQYF. The DNA for the CDR3 is TGCGCCAGCAGTGGACCTGCGCAGTATTTT.